Listed below are T cell receptor beta chains from one sample, sequenced in a study of T-cell reconstitution after alpha-beta-depleted transplantation in children. TCRdb ran MiXCR on the PCR reads and lists one entry per CDR3 protein. This sample has roughly 30,000 distinct CDR3 sequences, with 5.5% to 8% found just once. The starting material was peripheral blood, obtained 60 days after TCRalphabeta/CD19-depleted stem cell transplant. The receptors stem from a child younger than two who had a stem cell transplant for acute myeloid leukemia, so the T cells may come from the graft donor. The CDR3 runs from the conserved cysteine through the conserved F or W. D genes are given only for firm matches. Size tells how often a clone was seen (once, few, many) or the class of an expanded clone, and some rows leave it out.

clone_size	d_call	v_call	j_call	cdr3_aa	cdr3_nt
many	-	TRBV7-9	TRBJ2-6	CASSLSRTGANVLTF	TGTGCCAGCAGCTTGTCAAGAACTGGGGCCAACGTCCTGACTTTC
many	-	TRBV6-5	TRBJ1-1	CASSSGQTNTEAFF	TGTGCCAGCAGCTCGGGACAAACGAACACTGAAGCTTTCTTT
many	TRBD2	TRBV3-1	TRBJ2-5	CASSLRLGTREETQYF	TGTGCCAGCAGCCTGAGGTTAGGGACTAGAGAAGAGACCCAGTACTTC
many	-	TRBV29-1	TRBJ2-2	CSVRNGNTGELFF	TGCAGCGTTCGGAACGGAAACACCGGGGAGCTGTTTTTT
many	-	TRBV7-9	TRBJ1-1	CASSSAQGLANTEAFF	TGTGCCAGCAGCTCCGCTCAGGGACTCGCGAACACTGAAGCTTTCTTT
many	-	TRBV27	TRBJ2-2	CASSLYWHPNTGELFF	TGTGCCAGCAGTTTATACTGGCACCCGAACACCGGGGAGCTGTTTTTT
many	-	TRBV7-9	TRBJ2-4	CASSLQGAKNIQYF	TGTGCCAGCAGTTTACAAGGAGCCAAAAACATTCAGTACTTC
-	-	TRBV4-3	TRBJ2-2	CASSQGSGELFF	TGCGCCAGCAGCCAAGGAAGCGGGGAGCTGTTTTTT
-	TRBD2	TRBV7-2	TRBJ2-7	CASSPGLAGTGQYF	TGTGCCAGCAGCCCCGGACTAGCGGGCACCGGGCAGTACTTC
-	TRBD1	TRBV7-9	TRBJ2-5	CASSERDRGETQYF	TGTGCCAGCAGCGAACGGGACAGGGGGGAGACCCAGTACTTC
many	TRBD1	TRBV9	TRBJ2-7	CASSTRQGYEQYF	TGTGCCAGCAGCACACGACAGGGGTACGAGCAGTACTTC
many	TRBD1	TRBV18	TRBJ1-6	CASSLRDRGRNSPLHF	TGTGCCAGCTCACTTCGCGACAGGGGGCGTAATTCACCCCTCCACTTT
many	-	TRBV18	TRBJ1-1	CASSLGRGLTEAFF	TGTGCCAGCTCTCTAGGGCGAGGCCTCACTGAAGCTTTCTTT
many	-	TRBV18	TRBJ2-1	CASSPSRDEQFF	TGTGCCAGCTCACCATCAAGGGATGAGCAGTTCTTC
many	TRBD2	TRBV11-2	TRBJ2-3	CASSLVWTSGGAGGTQYF	TGTGCCAGCAGCTTAGTGTGGACTAGCGGGGGGGCCGGAGGTACGCAGTATTTT
-	-	TRBV6-5	TRBJ1-4	CASSWGTSEKLFF	TGTGCCAGCAGTTGGGGGACAAGTGAAAAACTGTTTTTT
few	-	TRBV6-5	TRBJ1-1	CASSYYDRRAEAFF	TGTGCCAGCAGTTACTACGACAGACGGGCTGAAGCTTTCTTT
many	-	TRBV18	TRBJ1-5	CASSLPGTQPQHF	TGTGCCAGCTCACTCCCGGGAACCCAGCCCCAGCATTTT
many	-	TRBV6-5	TRBJ2-7	CASGSLAYSYEQYF	TGTGCCAGCGGTTCGCTAGCCTACTCCTACGAGCAGTACTTC
few	-	TRBV20-1	TRBJ1-6	CSARVGESSYNSPLHF	TGCAGTGCTAGAGTGGGGGAGAGCTCCTATAATTCACCCCTCCACTTT
many	-	TRBV9	TRBJ1-1	CASSVSPLQGNTEAFF	TGTGCCAGCAGCGTAAGCCCCCTACAGGGGAACACTGAAGCTTTCTTT
many	-	TRBV3-1	TRBJ1-1	CASSPGPQPEAFF	TGTGCCAGCAGCCCAGGGCCCCAACCTGAAGCTTTCTTT
many	-	TRBV5-1	TRBJ1-2	CASSRGSNYGYTF	TGCGCCAGCAGCCGCGGTTCTAACTATGGCTACACCTTC
many	-	TRBV7-7	TRBJ2-3	CASSSDSTDTQYF	TGTGCCAGCAGCTCGGACAGCACAGATACGCAGTATTTT
many	-	TRBV4-3	TRBJ2-7	CASSPEQGYEQYF	TGCGCCAGCAGCCCCGAACAGGGCTACGAGCAGTACTTC
many	TRBD2	TRBV29-1	TRBJ2-1	CSVEGTSGSDEQFF	TGCAGCGTTGAGGGGACTAGCGGGAGCGATGAGCAGTTCTTC
many	-	TRBV7-9	TRBJ1-4	CASSRGLNEKLFF	TGTGCCAGCAGCAGGGGTTTAAATGAAAAACTGTTTTTT
many	-	TRBV7-9	TRBJ1-1	CASSLARGHGAFF	TGTGCCAGCAGCTTAGCCCGCGGACACGGGGCTTTCTTT
many	TRBD1	TRBV20-1	TRBJ2-7	CSARDGDRGTYEQYF	TGCAGTGCTAGAGATGGGGACAGGGGGACCTACGAGCAGTACTTC
-	-	TRBV28	TRBJ2-5	CASSFGKYGTQYF	TGTGCCAGCAGCTTCGGGAAGTACGGGACCCAGTACTTC
many	-	TRBV28	TRBJ1-2	CASIASGRIYGYTF	TGTGCCAGCATCGCAAGTGGCAGAATCTATGGCTACACCTTC
many	-	TRBV7-8	TRBJ1-1	CASSFPLGLNTEAFF	TGTGCCAGCAGCTTTCCCCTAGGGTTGAACACTGAAGCTTTCTTT
many	-	TRBV3-1	TRBJ1-1	CASSQDGIRGVRTEAFF	TGTGCCAGCAGCCAAGATGGCATCAGGGGAGTGCGCACTGAAGCTTTCTTT
many	-	TRBV9	TRBJ1-1	CASSVVGGLMNTEAFF	TGTGCCAGCAGCGTAGTCGGGGGGCTCATGAACACTGAAGCTTTCTTT
many	TRBD1	TRBV7-2	TRBJ1-5	CASSSRALTGTQPQHF	TGTGCCAGCAGCTCCCGGGCCCTGACAGGGACTCAGCCCCAGCATTTT
few	-	TRBV5-5	TRBJ2-1	CAISLHGTSSSPYNEQFF	TGTGCCATCAGCCTTCACGGGACCTCTAGCAGCCCTTACAATGAGCAGTTCTTC
many	-	TRBV7-9	TRBJ1-4	CASSHGKEKLFF	TGTGCCAGCAGCCACGGGAAAGAAAAACTGTTTTTT
many	TRBD1	TRBV7-7	TRBJ2-5	CASSHTGGRETQYF	TGTGCCAGCAGCCATACAGGGGGCAGGGAGACCCAGTACTTC
many	TRBD2	TRBV7-6	TRBJ2-1	CASSLDGLAGGHDEQFF	TGTGCCAGCAGCTTAGATGGACTAGCGGGAGGGCACGATGAGCAGTTCTTC
-	-	TRBV2	TRBJ2-2	CARSIEGGRTHSNTGELFF	TGTGCCCGCAGTATAGAGGGGGGGAGAACTCATTCGAACACCGGGGAGCTGTTTTTT
many	TRBD2	TRBV5-1	TRBJ2-1	CASSLAVAGDNEQFF	TGCGCCAGCAGCTTGGCAGTAGCGGGGGACAATGAGCAGTTCTTC
many	TRBD1	TRBV27	TRBJ2-1	CASSYPGQLYNEQFF	TGTGCCAGCAGTTACCCGGGACAGCTCTACAATGAGCAGTTCTTC
many	-	TRBV7-9	TRBJ2-7	CASSLDPQGYEQYF	TGTGCCAGCAGCTTAGATCCACAGGGCTACGAGCAGTACTTC
many	-	TRBV7-8	TRBJ2-3	CASSLRARFTDTQYF	TGTGCCAGCAGCCTGAGGGCCAGGTTCACAGATACGCAGTATTTT
many	TRBD1	TRBV20-1	TRBJ1-2	CSARDRQGAHYGYTF	TGCAGTGCTAGAGATCGGCAGGGGGCGCACTATGGCTACACCTTC
many	-	TRBV7-9	TRBJ1-6	CASSLGRGAAYNSPLHF	TGTGCCAGCAGCTTAGGCCGGGGGGCTGCCTATAATTCACCCCTCCACTTT
many	-	TRBV28	TRBJ2-5	CASRYQGGTQYF	TGTGCCAGCAGATACCAGGGGGGGACCCAGTACTTC
many	-	TRBV5-6	TRBJ2-7	CASSWPGLKGGQYF	TGTGCCAGCAGCTGGCCGGGACTTAAAGGAGGACAGTACTTC
many	TRBD2	TRBV4-3	TRBJ2-7	CASSPFGGKNEQYF	TGCGCCAGCAGCCCTTTCGGGGGGAAGAACGAGCAGTACTTC
-	TRBD2	TRBV27	TRBJ2-7	CASSFSGRVYEQYF	TGTGCCAGCAGTTTTAGCGGGAGAGTCTACGAGCAGTACTTC
many	-	TRBV24-1	TRBJ2-6	CATSGLDSGSFSGANVLTF	TGTGCCACCAGTGGCCTAGACAGCGGCTCCTTCTCTGGGGCCAACGTCCTGACTTTC
medium-sized	-	TRBV10-3	TRBJ2-7	CAIKSGRSSYEQYF	TGTGCCATCAAATCGGGACGGAGCTCCTACGAGCAGTACTTC
many	-	TRBV11-2	TRBJ1-2	CASSLDLGLWGPNYGYTF	TGTGCCAGCAGCTTAGATCTAGGACTATGGGGGCCTAACTATGGCTACACCTTC
few	-	TRBV4-2	TRBJ2-7	CASSQAHDMAYEQYF	TGTGCCAGCAGCCAAGCACATGACATGGCCTACGAGCAGTACTTC
many	-	TRBV9	TRBJ1-1	CASGEGSTEAFF	TGTGCCAGCGGTGAGGGTAGCACTGAAGCTTTCTTT
many	-	TRBV9	TRBJ2-2	CASSARQNTGELFF	TGTGCCAGCAGCGCTAGACAGAACACCGGGGAGCTGTTTTTT
many	-	TRBV20-1	TRBJ2-5	CSARDRRETQYF	TGCAGTGCTAGAGACCGCCGGGAGACCCAGTACTTC